The source of this TCR beta chain is a study of T cells in localized non-small cell lung cancer. Regarding the study as a whole: Uninvolved adjacent lung had the highest recorded T cell clonality, with tumor below it. A single tumor region was sequenced, leaving heterogeneity possible. When the top 100 tumor clones were examined, a median around 50 of them also appeared in the adjacent lung, which was paired and uninvolved.

Comments on this clone: Its matching antigen is unknown.

Assay: immunoSEQ multiplex PCR; the TCRdb copy retains only in-frame clones and omits some. The data contain roughly 20,000 clones, about 89% of them singletons. CDR3 size: 12 residues. V was cut by 5 bases and J by 3 bases, with 8 bases left in between. In germline, CDR1 is SGHTA, CDR2 FQGNSA. This clonotype was sampled from a male donor aged 60 or older with stage I lung adenocarcinoma. The rearrangement links TRBV7-2 to TRBJ2-7, with D perhaps TRBD2 (5 bases). The input for sequencing was peripheral blood, taken before any cancer treatment. CDR3 sequence: CASSSGRYEQYF. As DNA, the CDR3 is TGTGCCAGCAGCAGCGGTCGCTACGAGCAGTACTTC.